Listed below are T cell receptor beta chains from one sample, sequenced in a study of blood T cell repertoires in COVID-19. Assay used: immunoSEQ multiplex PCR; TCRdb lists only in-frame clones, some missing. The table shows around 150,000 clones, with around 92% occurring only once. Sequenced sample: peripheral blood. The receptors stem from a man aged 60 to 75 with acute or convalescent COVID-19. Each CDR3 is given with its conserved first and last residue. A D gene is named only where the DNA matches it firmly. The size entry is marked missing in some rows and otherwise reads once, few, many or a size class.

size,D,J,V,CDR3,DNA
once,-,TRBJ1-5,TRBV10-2,CASSEAGNQPQHF,TGCGCCAGCAGTGAAGCTGGCAATCAGCCCCAGCATTTT
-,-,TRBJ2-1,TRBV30,CAWSSPRKLFF,TGTGCCTGGAGTAGCCCGAGGAAGCTGTTCTTC
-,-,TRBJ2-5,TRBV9,CASSVDSYQETQYF,TGTGCCAGCAGCGTAGACTCGTACCAAGAGACCCAGTACTTC
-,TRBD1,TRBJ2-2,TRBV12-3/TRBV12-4,CASSSGGNGELFF,TGTGCCAGCAGTTCAGGGGGCAACGGGGAGCTGTTTTTT
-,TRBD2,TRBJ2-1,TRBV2,CASSEGLAGVDEQFF,TGTGCCAGCAGTGAGGGACTAGCGGGGGTAGATGAGCAGTTCTTC
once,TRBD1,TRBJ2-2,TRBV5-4,CASSSATGENTGELFF,TGTGCCAGCAGCAGCGCTACAGGGGAGAACACCGGGGAGCTGTTTTTT
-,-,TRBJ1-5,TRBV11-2,CASSLTIGNQPQHF,TGTGCCAGCAGCTTAACTATCGGCAATCAGCCCCAGCATTTT
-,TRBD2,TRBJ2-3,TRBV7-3,CASSWTSGAGDTQYF,TGTGCCAGCAGCTGGACTAGCGGGGCGGGAGATACGCAGTATTTT
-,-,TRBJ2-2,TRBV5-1,CASSQNTGELFF,TGCGCCAGCAGCCAGAACACCGGGGAGCTGTTTTTT
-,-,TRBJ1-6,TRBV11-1,CASSYGLYNSPLHF,TGTGCCAGCAGCTACGGACTATATAATTCACCCCTCCACTTT
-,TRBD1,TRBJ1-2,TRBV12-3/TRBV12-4,CASSTQGSGYTF,TGTGCCAGCAGTACACAGGGGTCAGGCTACACCTTC
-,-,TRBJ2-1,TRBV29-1,CSVELFNEQFF,TGCAGCGTTGAACTTTTCAATGAGCAGTTCTTC
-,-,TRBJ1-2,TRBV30,CAWHRTSVGGYTF,TGTGCCTGGCACAGGACCTCTGTGGGTGGCTACACCTTC
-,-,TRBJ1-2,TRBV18,CASSAAGLGYGYTF,TGTGCCAGCTCAGCCGCAGGTTTGGGCTATGGCTACACCTTC
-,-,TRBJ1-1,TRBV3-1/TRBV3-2,CASSQGGYKTHF,TGTGCCAGCAGCCAAGGAGGGTACAAGACCCACTTT
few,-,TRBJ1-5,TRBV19,CASSSSQGFQPQHF,TGTGCCAGTAGTTCAAGTCAGGGGTTTCAGCCCCAGCATTTT
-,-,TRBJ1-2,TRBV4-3,CASSQGQGARTF,TGCGCCAGCAGCCAAGGTCAGGGCGCGCGGACCTTC
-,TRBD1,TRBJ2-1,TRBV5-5,CASRGTGGEQFF,TGTGCCAGCAGAGGGACAGGGGGTGAGCAGTTCTTC
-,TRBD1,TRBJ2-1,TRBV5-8,CASSRTGQISYNEQFF,TGTGCCAGCAGCCGGACGGGACAGATCTCCTACAATGAGCAGTTCTTC
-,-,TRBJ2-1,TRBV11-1,CASSQRTAGEQFF,TGTGCCAGCAGCCAGAGGACTGCGGGTGAGCAGTTCTTC
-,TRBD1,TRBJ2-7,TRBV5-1,CASSLGGTGATHKQYF,TGCGCCAGCAGCTTGGGCGGGACAGGAGCGACCCACAAGCAGTACTTC